This entry lists 16 T cell receptor beta chains sequenced from one sample in a study of Siglec-9 on CD8 T cells in melanoma. Data came from immunoSEQ multiplex PCR; TCRdb stores just in-frame clones and leaves some out. The sample contains 30,000 or so clones, more than 80% of which appear only once. Sequencing used Siglec-9- CD8+ T cells sorted from blood. These receptors all stem from a human donor in good health.

This rearrangement joins TRBV6-4 to TRBJ1-5; the match to TRBD1 covers 8 bases. The germline CDR1 and CDR2 sequences are MRHNA and SNTAGT. CDR3 length: 13 residues. Trimming took 5 bases from V and 7 from J; bases not matched to a gene: 4. The CDR3 coding sequence is TGTGCCAGCAGTTCAGGGGGCCGGCAGCCCCAGCATTTT. It codes for CASSSGGRQPQHF.

This clone was picked up a small number of times. This chain uses TRBV27 with TRBJ2-7; D call uncertain. The CDR3 has 13 residues. Trimming stripped 8 bases from V and 2 bases from J, with 13 bases between. Germline values: CDR1 MNHEY, CDR2 SMNVEV (reference sequence). The CDR3 DNA reads as TGTGCCAGCGGTCGGGCAGCGCCCTACGAGCAGTACTTC. Encoded protein: CASGRAAPYEQYF.

The rearrangement uses TRBV5-1 and TRBJ2-1, with 8 bases that match TRBD1. The V segment lost 1 base and the J segment 8 bases; nucleotides outside the gene matches: 14. The CDR3 consists of 17 residues. Germline V gene data show CDR1 as SGHRS and CDR2 as YFSETQ. DNA of the CDR3: TGCGCCAGCAGCTTGAACGGACAGGGACCCGCCATCCATGAGCAGTTCTTC. It yields the protein CASSLNGQGPAIHEQFF.

This clone was recorded only once. V usage is TRBV6-5 and J usage is TRBJ1-2, with a tentative D call TRBD1 (5 bases). The ends were cut back, 6 bases at V and 4 bases at J, with 12 bases in the middle. Per the germline V gene, CDR1 is MNHEY and CDR2 is SVGAGI. The CDR3 extends over 13 amino acids. CDR3 loop: CASSPGGVYGYTF. CDR3 bases: TGTGCCAGCAGCCCGGGGGGAGTCTATGGCTACACCTTC.

V gene TRBV19 combines with J gene TRBJ1-1; TRBD1 is a possible D gene (6 bases). Trimming removed 4 bases from V and 1 base from J, with 19 bases in between. CDR1 LNHDA and CDR2 SQIVND come from the germline V gene (reference sequence). The CDR3 is 17 residues long. The CDR3 DNA follows: TGTGCCAGTAGTACAAATGTACAGGGAATAGAGAACACTGAAGCTTTCTTT. This translates into CASSTNVQGIENTEAFF.

This clone is a singleton in its sample. V gene TRBV5-6 combines with J gene TRBJ1-1; D remains ambiguous. This CDR3 comprises 15 residues. The V end lost 2 bases, the J end lost 0 bases, and 11 bases lay between the germline ends. From germline, CDR1 is SGHDT and CDR2 YYEEEE. As DNA, the CDR3 is TGTGCCAGCAGCTTACTTAGACGGGTGAACACTGAAGCTTTCTTT. Translating gives CASSLLRRVNTEAFF.

V gene TRBV10-2 combines with J gene TRBJ2-7, with 7 bases lining up with TRBD1. After removal of 5 bases from V and 4 bases from J, the junction contained 5 bases not matched to a gene. CDR1 is WSHSY and CDR2 is SAAADI in the germline V gene. This CDR3 region has 13 residues. Here the CDR3 reads CASSPGGTYEQYV. The CDR3 DNA is TGCGCCAGCAGTCCAGGGGGAACGTACGAGCAGTACGTC.

V and J are TRBV15 and TRBJ1-3; D gene uncertain. The germline V gene has CDR1 LNHNV and CDR2 YYDKDF (reference sequence). V lost 4 bases and J 8 bases, leaving 12 bases between the germline ends. The CDR3 is made up of 13 amino acids. The CDR3 here is CATSTRLSDTIYF. The CDR3 DNA follows: TGTGCCACCAGCACCAGGCTTTCGGACACCATATATTTT.

The chain carries TRBV4-1 and TRBJ2-2; D call uncertain. Germline CDR1 reads MGHRA; CDR2 reads YSYEKL. Between the trimmed V and J ends, which lost 4 bases and 0 bases, there was a span of 3 bases. CDR3 length equals 13 residues. The CDR3 DNA reads TGCGCCAGCAGCCGGCCGAACACCGGGGAGCTGTTTTTT. The encoded protein is CASSRPNTGELFF.

This chain joins TRBV7-7 and TRBJ2-5; no clear D. CDR1 is SSHAT, CDR2 FNYEAQ, per germline (reference sequence). Trimming stripped 6 bases from V and 1 base from J, with 9 bases between. The CDR3 has 13 amino acids. This chain's CDR3 is CASSAGFQETQYF. CDR3 DNA sequence: TGTGCCAGCAGTGCTGGGTTCCAAGAGACCCAGTACTTC.

The V gene is TRBV4-2, the J gene TRBJ2-1; weak D call: TRBD1 (5 bases). The CDR3 spans 16 residues. Germline V gives CDR1 LGHNA, CDR2 YNFKEQ. With 4 bases removed from V and 0 bases from J, the gap between germline ends came to 13 bases. CDR3 in amino acids: CASSLDSLTSYNEQFF. CDR3 sequence (DNA): TGTGCCAGCAGCCTCGACAGCCTGACCTCCTACAATGAGCAGTTCTTC.

The chain recombines TRBV30 with TRBJ1-6, with TRBD1 matching over 7 bases. V was clipped by 5 bases and J by 10 bases; unmatched bases: 23. Germline-derived CDR1 and CDR2 are GTSNPN and SVGIG (reference sequence). The CDR3 consists of 18 residues. CDR3 DNA: TGTGCCTGGGCACCCGGGACAGCGAGGACCTTTTCGGGGTCACCCCTCCACTTT. Translated, it gives CAWAPGTARTFSGSPLHF.

This chain connects TRBV6-1 to TRBJ1-2; possible D gene TRBD1, 5 bases. The ends were cut back, 3 bases at V and 6 bases at J, with 11 bases in the middle. This CDR3 is built from 13 residues. Germline CDR1 MNHNS, CDR2 SASEGT. The CDR3 DNA is TGTGCCAGCAGTGACCAGGGCAGGGATGGCTACACCTTC. Amino acid sequence: CASSDQGRDGYTF.

This clone was seen once. The rearrangement uses TRBV5-4 and TRBJ2-7; no definite D call. Germline CDR1 is SGHNT and CDR2 is YYREEE (reference sequence). The CDR3 totals 14 residues. V lost 4 bases and J lost 2, with 13 bases in between. The CDR3 DNA follows: TGTGCCAGCAGCCGGGCTCGAACGCCCTACGAGCAGTACGTC. Protein product: CASSRARTPYEQYV.

The CDR3 sequence is CASSLSGDSYEQYV. The CDR3 coding sequence is TGTGCCAGCAGCTTATCCGGGGACAGCTACGAGCAGTACGTC. V usage is TRBV7-9 and J usage is TRBJ2-7, with TRBD1 identical over 7 bases. V lost 2 bases and J lost 3; bases outside the gene matches: 4. The CDR3 is made up of 14 amino acids. Germline-derived CDR1 and CDR2 are SEHNR and FQNEAQ (reference sequence).

This chain connects TRBV7-9 to TRBJ2-7; D is perhaps TRBD2 (5 bases). CDR1 SEHNR and CDR2 FQNEAQ come from the germline V gene (reference sequence). V was pared by 3 bases and J by 0 bases, with 9 bases between. The CDR3 has 14 residues. This CDR3 reads CASSFSGSSYEQYF. DNA of the CDR3: TGTGCCAGCAGCTTTTCGGGGAGCTCCTACGAGCAGTACTTC.